These T cell receptor beta chains were read from a single sample in a study of tumor-infiltrating lymphocytes in localized non-small cell lung cancer. TCRdb keeps only in-frame clones here, not all; method: immunoSEQ multiplex PCR. The sample carries 11,000 or so clones, just over 85% recorded once. The sequenced sample was uninvolved lung tissue not adjacent to the tumor. These receptors all come from a human donor with non-small cell lung cancer. The CDR3 runs from the conserved cysteine through the conserved F or W. D genes are given only for firm matches. Clone size is stated in some rows and not others, as once, few, many or a class when expanded.

size: .
D: TRBD1
J: TRBJ2-5
V: TRBV7-2
CDR3: CASSLGRRSDRVRETQYF
DNA: TGTGCCAGCAGCTTAGGTCGCCGCTCGGACAGGGTGAGGGAGACCCAGTACTTC

size: .
D: .
J: TRBJ2-3
V: TRBV4-2
CDR3: CASSQDVTTDTQYF
DNA: TGTGCCAGCAGCCAAGATGTGACAACAGATACGCAGTATTTT

size: .
D: .
J: TRBJ2-3
V: TRBV4-1
CDR3: CASSLGPSTDTQYF
DNA: TGCGCCAGCAGCCTGGGGCCTAGCACAGATACGCAGTATTTT

size: .
D: .
J: TRBJ1-2
V: TRBV29-1
CDR3: CSVGDRWGDRGYTF
DNA: TGCAGCGTTGGAGACCGGTGGGGGGATCGGGGCTACACCTTC

size: .
D: .
J: TRBJ1-6
V: TRBV9
CDR3: CASSVEGVLNNSPLHF
DNA: TGTGCCAGCAGCGTAGAGGGGGTTCTCAATAATTCACCCCTCCACTTT

size: .
D: .
J: TRBJ2-6
V: TRBV2
CDR3: CASTGYGANVLTF
DNA: TGTGCCAGCACAGGGTATGGGGCCAACGTCCTGACTTTC

size: few
D: TRBD2
J: TRBJ2-7
V: TRBV7-2
CDR3: CASSQGPSGTYEQYF
DNA: TGTGCCAGCAGCCAAGGGCCTAGCGGTACCTACGAGCAGTACTTC

size: .
D: TRBD1
J: TRBJ1-1
V: TRBV18
CDR3: CASSPYGQGLGNEAFF
DNA: TGTGCCAGCTCACCCTATGGACAGGGATTGGGGAATGAAGCTTTCTTT

size: few
D: .
J: TRBJ2-3
V: TRBV7-2
CDR3: CASSLGGTQYF
DNA: TGTGCCAGCAGCTTAGGAGGGACTCAGTATTTT

size: .
D: TRBD1
J: TRBJ1-2
V: TRBV30
CDR3: CAWSSPLQGRNYGYTF
DNA: TGTGCCTGGAGCTCCCCTCTACAGGGGCGAAACTATGGCTACACCTTC

size: few
D: TRBD1
J: TRBJ2-7
V: TRBV6-1
CDR3: CASSRGGPYEQYF
DNA: TGTGCCAGCAGCCGAGGGGGCCCCTACGAGCAGTACTTC

size: .
D: TRBD1
J: TRBJ1-4
V: TRBV10-3
CDR3: CATQGEEGEKLFF
DNA: TGTGCCACCCAGGGGGAAGAGGGTGAAAAACTGTTTTTT

size: .
D: .
J: TRBJ2-2
V: TRBV5-1
CDR3: CASSLVRTNTGELFF
DNA: TGCGCCAGCAGCTTGGTTCGCACGAACACCGGGGAGCTGTTTTTT

size: .
D: .
J: TRBJ2-7
V: TRBV6-1
CDR3: CASTKSGPSYEQYF
DNA: TGTGCCAGCACCAAATCAGGACCCAGCTACGAGCAGTACTTC

size: once
D: .
J: TRBJ1-5
V: TRBV28
CDR3: CASSPPSGVPQHF
DNA: TGTGCCAGCAGTCCCCCCTCTGGAGTGCCCCAGCATTTT

size: .
D: TRBD1
J: TRBJ2-5
V: TRBV7-9
CDR3: CASSVPTGVYETQYF
DNA: TGTGCCAGCAGCGTTCCGACAGGGGTCTATGAGACCCAGTACTTC

size: .
D: TRBD1
J: TRBJ1-2
V: TRBV16
CDR3: CASSQQGADIYGYTF
DNA: TGTGCCAGCAGTCAACAGGGGGCCGATATCTATGGCTACACCTTC

size: .
D: .
J: TRBJ2-1
V: TRBV7-2
CDR3: CASSSSGGQEQFF
DNA: TGTGCCAGCAGCTCCAGTGGAGGGCAGGAGCAGTTCTTC

size: .
D: .
J: TRBJ1-5
V: TRBV2
CDR3: CASRIDSYSNQPQHF
DNA: TGTGCCAGCAGAATAGACAGCTATAGCAATCAGCCCCAGCATTTT

size: .
D: .
J: TRBJ1-2
V: TRBV6-5
CDR3: CASSYGTANYGYTF
DNA: TGTGCCAGCAGTTACGGGACGGCTAACTATGGCTACACCTTC

size: .
D: TRBD1
J: TRBJ1-2
V: TRBV7-6
CDR3: CASSSGTGTLGYTF
DNA: TGTGCCAGCAGCTCCGGGACAGGGACACTGGGCTACACCTTC

size: .
D: .
J: TRBJ1-1
V: TRBV4-3
CDR3: CASSQDPALNTEAFF
DNA: TGCGCCAGCAGCCAAGATCCAGCTCTGAACACTGAAGCTTTCTTT

size: .
D: .
J: TRBJ1-1
V: TRBV5-4
CDR3: CASSLNGGLIAFF
DNA: TGTGCCAGCAGCCTTAACGGGGGATTAATAGCTTTCTTT

size: .
D: TRBD1
J: TRBJ1-2
V: TRBV6-5
CDR3: CASSSIEGGYYGYTF
DNA: TGTGCCAGCAGTTCCATCGAAGGGGGCTACTATGGCTACACCTTC

size: .
D: TRBD2
J: TRBJ2-7
V: TRBV29-1
CDR3: CSVLAGVRNEQYF
DNA: TGCAGCGTCTTAGCGGGGGTGAGGAACGAGCAGTACTTC

size: .
D: .
J: TRBJ2-5
V: TRBV6-5
CDR3: CASSLDPGETQYF
DNA: TGTGCCAGCAGTCTGGACCCGGGAGAGACCCAGTACTTC

size: .
D: TRBD1
J: TRBJ2-4
V: TRBV12-5
CDR3: CASGLGQGGMNIQYF
DNA: TGTGCTAGTGGCCTCGGACAGGGTGGAATGAACATTCAGTACTTC

size: once
D: .
J: TRBJ2-7
V: TRBV5-4
CDR3: CASSLEGFHEQYF
DNA: TGTGCCAGCAGCTTGGAAGGGTTCCACGAGCAGTACTTC

size: .
D: TRBD1
J: TRBJ1-4
V: TRBV19
CDR3: CASSIGTATNEKLFF
DNA: TGTGCCAGTAGTATCGGGACAGCAACTAATGAAAAACTGTTTTTT

size: .
D: TRBD1
J: TRBJ2-7
V: TRBV7-2
CDR3: CASSSPGQGFYEQYF
DNA: TGTGCCAGCAGTTCTCCGGGACAGGGTTTCTACGAGCAGTACTTC

size: .
D: .
J: TRBJ1-2
V: TRBV6-1
CDR3: CASTTDPGYTF
DNA: TGTGCCAGCACAACTGACCCTGGCTACACCTTC

size: .
D: TRBD1
J: TRBJ2-3
V: TRBV9
CDR3: CASSVGDRLYSITDTQYF
DNA: TGTGCCAGCAGCGTAGGGGACAGATTATATTCAATTACAGATACGCAGTATTTT

size: .
D: .
J: TRBJ2-3
V: TRBV12-5
CDR3: CASGSSFPDTQYF
DNA: TGTGCTAGTGGTTCATCGTTCCCAGATACGCAGTATTTT